This entry lists 19 T cell receptor beta chains sequenced from one sample in a study of technical replicates of blood from a handful of donors. Clones were read by immunoSEQ multiplex PCR, and TCRdb kept only the in-frame ones, dropping some. This sample has about 68,000 clones, with nearly 98% found just once. The specimen sequenced was T cells isolated from PBMCs. These receptors all stem from a human donor in good health.

The genes are TRBV2 and TRBJ1-4, with a tentative D call TRBD1 (6 bases). With 5 bases removed from V and 1 base from J, the gap between germline ends came to 11 bases. The CDR3 runs 15 residues. Germline lookup yields CDR1 SNHLY and CDR2 FYNNEI. CDR3 DNA sequence: TGTGCCAGCAGTAACCAGGGGCTAACTAATGAAAAACTGTTTTTT. This codes for CASSNQGLTNEKLFF.

This chain joins TRBV30 and TRBJ2-7; 11 nucleotides match TRBD1. Germline V gene lookup returns CDR1 GTSNPN and CDR2 SVGIG (reference sequence). The CDR3 consists of 14 residues. After removal of 1 base from V and 7 bases from J, the junction contained 6 bases not matched to a gene. The CDR3 DNA reads as TGTGCCTGGAGTGGGGACAGGGGGGAGAGGGAGCAGTACTTC. Translated: CAWSGDRGEREQYF.

V is TRBV30 and J is TRBJ2-1; the D gene is possibly TRBD2 (6 bases). Trimming took off 0 bases at V and 4 bases at J, with 13 bases between the two ends. From germline, CDR1 is GTSNPN and CDR2 SVGIG (reference sequence). The CDR3 extends over 15 amino acids. The CDR3 is CAWSVGSGRYNEQFF. CDR3 coding DNA: TGTGCCTGGAGTGTAGGTAGCGGACGGTACAATGAGCAGTTCTTC. The whole variable domain, remainder taken from reference TRBV30 and TRBJ2-1, is SQTIHQWPATLVQPVGSPLSLECTVEGTSNPNLYWYRQAAGRGLQLLFYSVGIGQISSEVPQNLSASRPQDRQFILSSKKLLLSDSGFYLCAWSVGSGRYNEQFFGPGTRLTVL.

The rearrangement joins TRBV4-1 to TRBJ1-2; D may be TRBD1 (6 bases). This CDR3 contains 14 residues. Per the germline V gene, CDR1 is MGHRA and CDR2 is YSYEKL. V was trimmed by 3 bases and J by 8 bases, leaving 16 bases between them. This chain's CDR3 is CASSHPDSRYGYTF. CDR3 sequence (DNA): TGCGCCAGCAGCCACCCGGACAGCCGCTACGGCTACACCTTC.

The chain combines TRBV29-1 with TRBJ2-3; possibly TRBD1 for D (8 bases). The CDR3 has 13 amino acids. Germline lookup yields CDR1 SQVTM and CDR2 ANQGSEA. V was pared by 6 bases and J by 4 bases, with 14 bases between. The CDR3 bases are TGCAGCGTACACAGGGGGGGCGCAGATACGCAGTATTTT. Its protein is CSVHRGGADTQYF.

This chain connects TRBV7-2 to TRBJ2-3; maybe TRBD1 (5 bases). The V gene's germline CDR1 is SGHTA and CDR2 FQGNSA. Trimming removed 4 bases at V and 2 bases at J, with 10 bases between. This CDR3 region has 14 residues. CDR3 amino acids: CASSSRTNTDTQYF. The CDR3 DNA reads TGTGCCAGCAGCTCTCGGACAAACACAGATACGCAGTATTTT.

This chain connects TRBV19 to TRBJ2-2, with 9 bases aligning to TRBD2. This CDR3 has 15 amino acids. Germline-derived CDR1 and CDR2 are LNHDA and SQIVND (reference sequence). V trimming: 8 bases; J trimming: 4 bases; junction bases outside the gene matches: 8. In DNA, the CDR3 is TGTGCCAGTCGGCTAGCGGGAAGGGGCACCGGGGAGCTGTTTTTT. Its translation is CASRLAGRGTGELFF.

The chain carries TRBV27 and TRBJ1-1, with D perhaps TRBD1 (6 bases). Germline CDR1 reads MNHEY; CDR2 reads SMNVEV (reference sequence). Trimming took off 7 bases at V and 0 bases at J, with 12 bases between the two ends. There are 14 residues in the CDR3. CDR3 in DNA: TGTGCCAGCACCCCACAGGGCATGAACACTGAAGCTTTCTTT. Translated: CASTPQGMNTEAFF.

This clone showed up just once. The CDR3 nucleotides read TGTGCCAGCTGTACCAGGGGATCAACTAATGAAAAACTGTTTTTT. Residues: CASCTRGSTNEKLFF. The chain carries TRBV6-5 and TRBJ1-4; possible D gene TRBD1, 6 bases. V gave up 8 bases and J gave up 0 bases, with 13 bases separating them. Germline V CDR1 and CDR2: MNHEY, SVGAGI. This CDR3 contains 15 residues.

The chain carries TRBV4-1 and TRBJ2-1, with D possibly TRBD2 on 5 matching bases. This CDR3 has 16 amino acids. In germline, CDR1 is MGHRA, CDR2 YSYEKL. The ends were cut back, 1 base at V and 4 bases at J, with 14 bases in the middle. CDR3 sequence (DNA): TGCGCCAGCAGCCAAGTAGAAGGGAGAGGATACAATGAGCAGTTCTTC. This codes for CASSQVEGRGYNEQFF.

This chain connects TRBV5-6 to TRBJ1-1; 8 bases are shared with TRBD1. The germline V gene has CDR1 SGHDT and CDR2 YYEEEE. CDR3 size: 16 residues. Trimming cost V 3 bases and J 0 bases; bases outside gene matches: 7. The CDR3 nucleotides are TGTGCCAGCAGCTCGGTAATGACAGGGGTGAACACTGAAGCTTTCTTT. It translates to CASSSVMTGVNTEAFF.

This rearrangement joins TRBV6-1 to TRBJ2-1; 8 bases match TRBD2. The trim removed 4 bases at V and 4 bases at J, leaving 3 bases unmatched. Germline CDR1 reads MNHNS; CDR2 reads SASEGT. This CDR3 comprises 14 residues. The CDR3 region is CASSGSGGYNEQFF. The CDR3 bases are TGTGCCAGCAGTGGGTCGGGAGGGTACAATGAGCAGTTCTTC.

The CDR3 here is CASRPGQGAVIEKLFF. The CDR3 region has the DNA TGTGCCAGCAGACCGGGACAGGGGGCCGTTATTGAAAAACTGTTTTTT. The chain links TRBV7-9 to TRBJ1-4, with TRBD1 identical over 12 bases. Per the germline V gene, CDR1 is SEHNR and CDR2 is FQNEAQ (reference sequence). V gave up 6 bases and J gave up 7 bases; unmatched junction bases: 9. The CDR3 length is 16 residues.

The chain uses TRBV30 and TRBJ2-5; D may be TRBD2 (7 bases). The V and J ends lost 1 base and 5 bases respectively, with 14 bases between them. Germline CDR1 GTSNPN, CDR2 SVGIG (reference sequence). The CDR3 length is 14 residues. CDR3 coding DNA: TGTGCCTGGAGTGACGCGGGGGCCTGGGAGACCCAGTACTTC. Amino acid sequence: CAWSDAGAWETQYF.

V and J are TRBV6-4 and TRBJ2-3; 12 nucleotides align to TRBD2. The ends lost 4 bases at V and 4 bases at J; junction bases unmatched: 3. The CDR3 consists of 15 residues. Germline V gene lookup returns CDR1 MRHNA and CDR2 SNTAGT. CDR3 amino acids: CASSAGTSGPDTQYF. CDR3 coding DNA: TGTGCCAGCAGTGCCGGGACTAGCGGGCCAGATACGCAGTATTTT.

The gene calls are TRBV23-1 and TRBJ1-5, with D hard to call. TRBV23-1 is classed as an ORF, of uncertain function. The CDR3 spans 16 residues. Trimming left V 0 bases short and J 5 bases short, with 14 bases between. CDR3 residues: CASSQSSYFPDQPQHF. The CDR3, as DNA: TGCGCCAGCAGTCAATCTAGTTACTTCCCGGATCAGCCCCAGCATTTT.

The gene calls are TRBV7-9 and TRBJ2-1; 10 nucleotides agree with TRBD2. The CDR3 loop spans 13 amino acids. The trim removed 1 base at V and 9 bases at J, leaving 0 bases unmatched. Germline V gives CDR1 SEHNR, CDR2 FQNEAQ (reference sequence). In DNA, the CDR3 is TGTGCCAGCAGCTTAGTAGCGGGAGGTGAGCAGTTCTTC. It yields the protein CASSLVAGGEQFF.

The CDR3 here is CASSPPGGSPYNEQFF. DNA for the CDR3: TGTGCCAGCAGTCCTCCAGGGGGTAGCCCCTACAATGAGCAGTTCTTC. The V and J genes are TRBV27 and TRBJ2-1, with 7 nucleotides matching TRBD1. CDR3 size: 16 residues. V shed 5 bases and J 2 bases; nucleotides not matched to a gene: 9. Germline V gene sequence: CDR1 MNHEY, CDR2 SMNVEV (reference sequence).

V and J are TRBV19 and TRBJ2-1; maybe TRBD2 (6 bases). The ends were cut back, 3 bases at V and 6 bases at J, with 15 bases in the middle. The CDR3 is 15 residues long. CDR1 is LNHDA and CDR2 is SQIVND in the germline V gene (reference sequence). CDR3 in amino acids: CASSITGGIGNEQFF. The CDR3 coding sequence is TGTGCCAGTAGTATTACGGGCGGGATAGGCAATGAGCAGTTCTTC.